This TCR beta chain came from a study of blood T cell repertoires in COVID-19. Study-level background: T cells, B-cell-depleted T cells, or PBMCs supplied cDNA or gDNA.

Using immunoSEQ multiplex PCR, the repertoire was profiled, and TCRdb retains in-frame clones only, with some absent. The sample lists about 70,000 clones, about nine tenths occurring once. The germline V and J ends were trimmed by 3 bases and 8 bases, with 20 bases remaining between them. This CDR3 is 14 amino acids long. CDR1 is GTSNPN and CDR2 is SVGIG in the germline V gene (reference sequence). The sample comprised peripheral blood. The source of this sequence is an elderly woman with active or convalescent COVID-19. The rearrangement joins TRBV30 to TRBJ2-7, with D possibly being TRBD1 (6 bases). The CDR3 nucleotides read TGTGCCTGGAGCCCGATGACGGGAAGGGGGAAGCAGTACTTC. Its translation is CAWSPMTGRGKQYF.